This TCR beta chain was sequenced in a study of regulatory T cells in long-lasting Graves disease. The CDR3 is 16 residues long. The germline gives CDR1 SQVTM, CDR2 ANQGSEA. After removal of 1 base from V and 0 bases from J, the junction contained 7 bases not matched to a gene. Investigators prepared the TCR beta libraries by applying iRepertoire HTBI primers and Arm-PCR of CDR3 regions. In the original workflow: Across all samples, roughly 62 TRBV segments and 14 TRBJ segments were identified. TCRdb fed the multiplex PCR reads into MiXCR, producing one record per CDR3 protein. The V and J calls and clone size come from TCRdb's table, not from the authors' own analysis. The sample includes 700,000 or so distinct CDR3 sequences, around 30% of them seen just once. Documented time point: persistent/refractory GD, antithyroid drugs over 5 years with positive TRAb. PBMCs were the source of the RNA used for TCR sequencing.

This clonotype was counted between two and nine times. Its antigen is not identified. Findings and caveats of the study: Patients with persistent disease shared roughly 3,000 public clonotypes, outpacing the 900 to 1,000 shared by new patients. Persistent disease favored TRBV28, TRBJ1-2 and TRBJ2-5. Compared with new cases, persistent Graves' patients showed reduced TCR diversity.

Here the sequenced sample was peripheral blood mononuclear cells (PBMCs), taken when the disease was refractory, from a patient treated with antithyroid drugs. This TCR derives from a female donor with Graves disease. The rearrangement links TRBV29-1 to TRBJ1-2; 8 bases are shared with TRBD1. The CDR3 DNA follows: TGCAGCGTTGAAGGGCAGGGGGCAGCTTCTAACTATGGCTACACCTTC. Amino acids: CSVEGQGAASNYGYTF.